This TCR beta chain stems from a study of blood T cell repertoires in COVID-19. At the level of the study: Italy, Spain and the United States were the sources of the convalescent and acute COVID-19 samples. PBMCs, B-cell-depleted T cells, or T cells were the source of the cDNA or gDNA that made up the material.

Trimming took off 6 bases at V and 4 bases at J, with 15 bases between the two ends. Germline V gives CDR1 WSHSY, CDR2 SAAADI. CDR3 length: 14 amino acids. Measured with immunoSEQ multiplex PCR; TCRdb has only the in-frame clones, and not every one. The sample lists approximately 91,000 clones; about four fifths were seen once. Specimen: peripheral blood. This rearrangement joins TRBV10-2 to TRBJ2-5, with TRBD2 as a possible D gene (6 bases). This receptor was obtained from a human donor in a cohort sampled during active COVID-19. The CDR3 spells CASRSRSAGETQYF. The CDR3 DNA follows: TGCGCCAGCAGGAGCCGTTCAGCGGGAGAGACCCAGTACTTC.